A selection of T cell receptor beta chains follows, all from one sample in a study of early T cells in non-severe SARS-CoV-2 infection. Using its own MiXCR run on the 5' RACE reads, TCRdb lists one record per CDR3 protein. The sample contains 65,000 to 75,000 distinct CDR3 sequences, 11% of which appear only once. Sequenced: whole blood. These receptors were collected from an adult who was a healthcare worker with PCR-confirmed SARS-CoV-2 infection or an uninfected control (not recorded which). Both conserved end residues are part of each CDR3. D genes are given only for firm matches. Rows may omit the clone size; those that give it use once, few, many or a size class.

J	D	size	V	length	DNA	CDR3
TRBJ2-2	NA	many	TRBV6-5	15	TGTGCCAGCACCGCCGGGACACTGAACACCGGGGAGCTGTTTTTT	CASTAGTLNTGELFF
TRBJ2-1	TRBD2	many	TRBV7-9	16	TGTGCCAGCAGCTTAGCCAGCCAGGTAGCGGGATCCGAGCAGTTCTTC	CASSLASQVAGSEQFF
TRBJ2-1	NA	many	TRBV20-1	11	TGCAGTGCTACGGGCTACAATGAGCAGTTCTTC	CSATGYNEQFF
TRBJ2-5	TRBD2	many	TRBV5-1	15	TGCGCCAGCAGCTTGGAGCGGGGGGCCGAAGAGACCCAGTACTTC	CASSLERGAEETQYF
TRBJ2-7	NA	NA	TRBV11-2	14	TGTGCCAGCAGCTCCCAGAGGGGGGGAGCCGAGCAGTACTTC	CASSSQRGGAEQYF
TRBJ1-1	NA	many	TRBV6-1	13	TGTGCCAGCAGTGCTGTTACGAACACTGAAGCTTTCTTT	CASSAVTNTEAFF
TRBJ2-5	TRBD2	many	TRBV19	16	TGTGCCAGTAGTCCTGGACTAGCGGGGGGTCGTGAGACCCAGTACTTC	CASSPGLAGGRETQYF
TRBJ2-3	NA	many	TRBV7-3	14	TGTGCCAGCAGCCCGCGGGCTAGCACAGATACGCAGTATTTT	CASSPRASTDTQYF
TRBJ1-2	TRBD1	many	TRBV6-1	14	TGTGCCAGCAGTTGGGACAGGGGGCGTCAAGGCTACACCTTC	CASSWDRGRQGYTF
TRBJ2-1	TRBD2	NA	TRBV7-9	15	TGTGCCAGCAGCCGGGAGGACTCTCTCTACAATGAGCAGTTCTTC	CASSREDSLYNEQFF
TRBJ1-6	NA	many	TRBV20-1	17	TGCAGTGCTAGAGAGGACAAATATCTCTCGGATAATTCACCCCTCCACTTT	CSAREDKYLSDNSPLHF
TRBJ2-1	TRBD2	many	TRBV13	19	TGTGCCAGCAGTCCTAGACCCGGGCTAGCGGGGGCCGGTGGGAATGAGCAGTTCTTC	CASSPRPGLAGAGGNEQFF
TRBJ2-5	NA	many	TRBV20-1	13	TGCAGTGCTAGAGACGGGGGAAAGAAGACCCAGTACTTC	CSARDGGKKTQYF
TRBJ1-5	NA	NA	TRBV28	14	TGTGCCAGCACCCGGGGGGACCTCAATCAGCCCCAGCATTTT	CASTRGDLNQPQHF
TRBJ1-1	TRBD1	many	TRBV25-1	15	TGTGCCAGCAGTGTAGGGACAGGGGTGGCCACTGAAGCTTTCTTT	CASSVGTGVATEAFF
TRBJ2-1	NA	many	TRBV3-1	13	TGTGCCAGCAGCCAGACACAGAGGTCGGGGCAGTTCTTC	CASSQTQRSGQFF
TRBJ1-2	NA	NA	TRBV2	13	TGTGCCAGCAGGGACAGAGTACACTATGGCTACACCTTC	CASRDRVHYGYTF
TRBJ2-1	NA	many	TRBV29-1	10	TGCAGCGTTGATCGTGGGGAGCAGTTCTTC	CSVDRGEQFF
TRBJ1-6	NA	many	TRBV2	12	TGTGCCAGCAGTTACAGCGATAGGACCCTCCACTTT	CASSYSDRTLHF
TRBJ1-5	NA	few	TRBV6-2/TRBV6-3	15	TGTGCCAGCAGTTACTATGCCCCGGACCGCCAGCCCCAGCATTTT	CASSYYAPDRQPQHF
TRBJ2-7	NA	few	TRBV2	12	TGTGCCAGCGCCTACAGCTCCTACGAGCAGTACTTC	CASAYSSYEQYF
TRBJ1-2	NA	many	TRBV12-3/TRBV12-4	10	TGTGCCAGCAGTTTAGCCTTCTACACCTTC	CASSLAFYTF
TRBJ2-3	TRBD2	many	TRBV9	15	TGTGCCAGCAGCGCGGGGACTAGCGGGACAGATACGCAGTATTTT	CASSAGTSGTDTQYF
TRBJ2-3	NA	many	TRBV11-2	15	TGTGCCAGCACCTTGGCGACAGGCCGCACAGATACGCAGTATTTT	CASTLATGRTDTQYF
TRBJ2-1	TRBD2	NA	TRBV4-1	21	TGCGCCAGCAGCCAAGTCTTCCTATCCCGTAGCGGGGATAGCTCCTACAATGAGCAGTTCTTC	CASSQVFLSRSGDSSYNEQFF
TRBJ2-5	NA	many	TRBV11-3	15	TGTGCCAGCAGCGTCCCGGGCCGAAGCGGAGAGACCCAGTACTTC	CASSVPGRSGETQYF
TRBJ2-1	TRBD2	few	TRBV3-1	16	TGTGCCAGCAGCCAGATACTAGCGGGAGGGATCGATGAGCAGTTCTTC	CASSQILAGGIDEQFF